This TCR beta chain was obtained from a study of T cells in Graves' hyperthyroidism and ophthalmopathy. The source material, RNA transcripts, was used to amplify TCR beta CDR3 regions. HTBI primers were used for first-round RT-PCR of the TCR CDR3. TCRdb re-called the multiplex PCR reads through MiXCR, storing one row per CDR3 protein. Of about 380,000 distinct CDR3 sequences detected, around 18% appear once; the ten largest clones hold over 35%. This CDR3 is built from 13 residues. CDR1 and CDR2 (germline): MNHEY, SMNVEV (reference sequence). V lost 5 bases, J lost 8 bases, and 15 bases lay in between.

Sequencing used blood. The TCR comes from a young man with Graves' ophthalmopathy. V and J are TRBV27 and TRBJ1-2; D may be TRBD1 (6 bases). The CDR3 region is CASSPRGPRGYTF. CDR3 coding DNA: TGTGCCAGCAGTCCGCGGGGGCCTAGGGGCTACACCTTC.